What follows are 32 T cell receptor beta chains derived from one specimen sequenced in a study of human T cells and chemical hapten exposure. Total RNA was isolated from whole blood that had not been fractionated. Unique molecular identifiers were attached to individual cDNA molecules within the library. TCRdb re-derived calls from the reads in MiXCR, one entry per CDR3 protein. Here the sample spans about 120,000 distinct CDR3 sequences, over 7% being singletons. Sequencing was performed on whole blood. The receptors derive from a human donor in good health. Some clones in this sample may be carry-over from other donors' samples.

This clonotype was observed a few times. V usage is TRBV29-1 and J usage is TRBJ2-2, with TRBD2 as a possible D gene (6 bases). The germline gives CDR1 SQVTM, CDR2 ANQGSEA. The CDR3 loop spans 14 amino acids. V was shortened by 6 bases and J by 4 bases, with 15 bases between the two germline ends. The CDR3 region is CSVRTGAGTGELFF. As DNA, the CDR3 is TGCAGCGTACGTACGGGAGCCGGCACCGGGGAGCTGTTTTTT.

V is TRBV29-1 and J is TRBJ2-1; 10 bases align to TRBD2. Looked up from germline, CDR1 is SQVTM and CDR2 is ANQGSEA. The CDR3 covers 15 residues. Trimming took 4 bases from V and 2 from J; bases not matched to a gene: 5. The CDR3 sequence: CSVGSGGAAYNEQFF. The CDR3 nucleotides read TGCAGCGTTGGAAGCGGGGGGGCCGCCTACAATGAGCAGTTCTTC.

This clonotype was detected only a few times. The chain recombines TRBV5-1 with TRBJ2-5, with TRBD2 identical over 14 bases. This CDR3 has 14 residues. After removal of 8 bases from V and 4 bases from J, the junction contained 4 bases not matched to a gene. CDR1 is SGHRS and CDR2 is YFSETQ in the germline V gene. CDR3 sequence (DNA): TGCGCCAGTCGACTAGCGGGAGGGCTAGAGACCCAGTACTTC. Translated: CASRLAGGLETQYF. Combining the CDR3 with reference TRBV5-1 and TRBJ2-5 gives the whole variable domain KAGVTQTPRYLIKTRGQQVTLSCSPISGHRSVSWYQQTPGQGLQFLFEYFSETQRNKGNFPGRFSGRQFSNSRSEMNVSTLELGDSALYLCASRLAGGLETQYFGPGTRLLVL.

Only a few counts were recorded for this clonotype. V is TRBV7-2 and J is TRBJ2-1, with a weak D call TRBD1 (7 bases). Germline CDR1 is SGHTA and CDR2 is FQGNSA. The CDR3 runs to 16 residues. Between the trimmed V and J ends, which lost 5 bases and 9 bases, there was a span of 23 bases. The chain's CDR3 is CASSPQGGPPTGEQFF. The CDR3 coding sequence is TGTGCCAGCAGCCCCCAGGGGGGTCCACCTACAGGTGAGCAGTTCTTC.

This clonotype appeared a few times. The genes are TRBV6-1 and TRBJ2-7; 11 bases map to TRBD2. The CDR3 is 17 amino acids. Losses at the gene ends were 1 base for V and 4 bases for J; bases not matched to a gene: 9. Germline lookup yields CDR1 MNHNS and CDR2 SASEGT. The CDR3 DNA reads TGTGCCAGCAGTGAAGAGGCTGTAGCGGGAGGGCTGTACGAGCAGTACTTC. Protein product: CASSEEAVAGGLYEQYF.

The chain joins TRBV3-1 to TRBJ2-1; D is unresolved. V dropped 1 base and J dropped 6 bases, with 13 bases sitting between them. This CDR3 has 15 residues. Per the germline V gene, CDR1 is LGHDT and CDR2 is YNNKEL (reference sequence). The CDR3 is CASSQARAGSNEQFF. CDR3 nucleotides: TGTGCCAGCAGCCAAGCCCGGGCAGGATCCAATGAGCAGTTCTTC.

This clonotype was seen a few times. The chain employs TRBV27 and TRBJ2-6; D ambiguous. Trimming pared 6 bases from V and 0 bases from J, leaving 9 bases between. CDR1 and CDR2 from the germline V gene are MNHEY and SMNVEV (reference sequence). This CDR3 has 15 residues. In DNA form, the CDR3 reads TGTGCCAGCAGCGATAGTGTCTCTGGGGCCAACGTCCTGACTTTC. Its protein product is CASSDSVSGANVLTF.

This clonotype was counted between two and nine times. This chain uses TRBV20-1 with TRBJ2-1; the D is unclear. CDR1 DFQATT and CDR2 SNEGSKA come from the germline V gene (reference sequence). Trimming shortened V by 1 base and J by 3 bases, and 13 bases separated the two germline ends. CDR3 size: 15 residues. CDR3 loop: CSARGYGMGYNEQFF. The CDR3 DNA sequence: TGCAGTGCTAGAGGGTACGGAATGGGCTACAATGAGCAGTTCTTC.

The chain has TRBV6-6 and TRBJ1-1, with 8 bases lining up with TRBD1. This CDR3 has 14 amino acids. Germline V gives CDR1 MNHNY, CDR2 SVGAGI (reference sequence). The ends lost 0 bases at V and 3 bases at J; junction bases unmatched: 0. DNA for the CDR3: TGTGCCAGCAGTTACTCGACAGGGGACACTGAAGCTTTCTTT. Protein product: CASSYSTGDTEAFF.

This chain connects TRBV19 to TRBJ1-2; a possible D gene is TRBD1 (5 bases). Per the germline V gene, CDR1 is LNHDA and CDR2 is SQIVND (reference sequence). Deletions cut 1 base from V and 5 bases from J, with 14 bases between. The CDR3 contains 15 residues. The CDR3 protein is CASSIATGPLYGYTF. CDR3 sequence (DNA): TGTGCCAGTAGTATAGCCACAGGCCCTCTATATGGCTACACCTTC.

This chain connects TRBV21-1 to TRBJ2-2. TRBV21-1 is annotated as a pseudogene. The CDR3 totals 12 residues. The CDR3 bases are TGTGCCAGCAGGACTCATACCGGGGAGCTGTTTTTT. Residues: CASRTHTGELFF.

This clonotype was counted at least ten times. The chain uses TRBV7-2 and TRBJ1-4; D gene unclear. CDR3 length: 13 residues. Trimming shortened V by 5 bases and J by 8 bases, and 12 bases separated the two germline ends. In germline, CDR1 is SGHTA, CDR2 FQGNSA. The CDR3 sequence is CASSTTLREKLFF. DNA of the CDR3: TGTGCCAGCAGCACCACACTACGGGAAAAACTGTTTTTT.

The sample holds many counts of this clonotype. The gene calls are TRBV9 and TRBJ2-1; 7 bases fit TRBD2. V shed 2 bases, J shed 4 bases, and the junction held 9 bases outside the gene matches. The CDR3 consists of 16 residues. Looked up from germline, CDR1 is SGDLS and CDR2 is YYNGEE. This chain's CDR3 is CASSVYPGGNYNEQFF. CDR3 bases: TGTGCCAGCAGCGTTTATCCGGGAGGAAATTACAATGAGCAGTTCTTC.

This clonotype appeared a few times. The chain combines TRBV11-1 with TRBJ2-2, with 7 bases identical to TRBD1. This CDR3 is built from 16 residues. Per the germline V gene, CDR1 is SGHAT and CDR2 is FQDESV (reference sequence). V lost 5 bases and J lost 0; bases outside the gene matches: 6. DNA of the CDR3: TGTGCCAGCAGCCGACAGGGAATATCGAACACCGGGGAGCTGTTTTTT. Its translation is CASSRQGISNTGELFF.

This clonotype showed up just once. V gene TRBV5-1 combines with J gene TRBJ2-2; no clear D. Trimming took off 4 bases at V and 4 bases at J, with 14 bases between the two ends. This CDR3 is built from 15 residues. In germline, CDR1 is SGHRS, CDR2 YFSETQ. The CDR3: CASSPIRTTTGELFF. Written as DNA, the CDR3 is TGCGCCAGCAGCCCGATTCGGACGACCACCGGGGAGCTGTTTTTT.

This clonotype was seen many times. The rearrangement uses TRBV20-1 and TRBJ2-3; D is possibly TRBD2 (6 bases). The CDR3 totals 17 residues. V lost 1 base and J 6 bases, leaving 23 bases between the germline ends. The germline CDR1 and CDR2 sequences are DFQATT and SNEGSKA (reference sequence). CDR3 amino acids: CSARVRQTSPSPDTQYF. The CDR3 nucleotides read TGCAGTGCTAGAGTCAGGCAGACTAGTCCGTCCCCGGATACGCAGTATTTT.

This clonotype was recorded at least ten times. The rearrangement joins TRBV7-8 to TRBJ1-1, with TRBD1 matching 7 bases. The germline CDR1 and CDR2 sequences are SGHVS and FQNEAQ. CDR3 length: 15 amino acids. The V and J ends lost 3 bases and 5 bases, in that order; junction bases with no gene match: 9. This CDR3 is CASSFRDSPGTEAFF. The CDR3 DNA reads TGTGCCAGCAGCTTTAGGGACAGCCCCGGGACTGAAGCTTTCTTT. Variable domain in full (rest from reference TRBV7-8 and TRBJ1-1): GAGVSQSPRYKVAKRGQDVALRCDPISGHVSLFWYQQALGQGPEFLTYFQNEAQLDKSGLPSDRFFAERPEGSVSTLKIQRTQQEDSAVYLCASSFRDSPGTEAFFGQGTRLTVV.

This clonotype has more than one count but fewer than ten. The V gene is TRBV4-2, the J gene TRBJ2-4; no reliable D call. V lost 0 bases and J 6 bases, leaving 9 bases between the germline ends. Germline V gene lookup returns CDR1 LGHNA and CDR2 YNFKEQ. The CDR3 extends over 14 amino acids. CDR3 amino acids: CASSQDEDANIQYF. The CDR3, as DNA: TGTGCCAGCAGCCAAGATGAGGACGCAAACATTCAGTACTTC.

This clonotype was recorded at least ten times. V is TRBV4-1 and J is TRBJ2-2, with TRBD1 matching over 7 bases. Germline CDR1 MGHRA, CDR2 YSYEKL. The CDR3 is made up of 16 amino acids. The V and J ends lost 4 bases and 3 bases, in that order; junction bases with no gene match: 8. CDR3 amino acids: CASSLGTGADTGELFF. The DNA of the CDR3 is TGCGCCAGCAGCCTAGGTACAGGGGCCGACACCGGGGAGCTGTTTTTT.

This clonotype was detected many times. The chain combines TRBV20-1 with TRBJ1-1; the D is unclear. The CDR3 contains 11 residues. Germline-derived CDR1 and CDR2 are DFQATT and SNEGSKA (reference sequence). CDR3 DNA: TGCAGCCCCGACACCTACACTGAAGCTTTCTTT. It translates to CSPDTYTEAFF.

This clonotype was seen ten or more times. The chain links TRBV4-1 to TRBJ1-2; the D is unclear. Germline loops: CDR1 MGHRA, CDR2 YSYEKL. V was clipped by 1 base and J by 2 bases, with 11 bases between them. The CDR3 runs to 15 residues. CDR3 nucleotide sequence: TGCGCCAGCAGCCAAGTACCTGCCGCCAACTATGGCTACACCTTC. The encoded protein is CASSQVPAANYGYTF.

J is TRBJ2-5 and V is TRBV5-1; no firm D call. V was cut by 0 bases and J by 5 bases, with 11 bases left in between. Looked up from germline, CDR1 is SGHRS and CDR2 is YFSETQ. The CDR3 has 14 residues. The CDR3 here is CASSLGGHAETQYF. The CDR3 coding sequence is TGCGCCAGCAGCTTGGGGGGTCATGCGGAGACCCAGTACTTC.

In its sample, this clonotype was seen a few times. This chain connects TRBV6-2 or TRBV6-3 to TRBJ2-7, with D hard to call. The CDR3 loop spans 15 amino acids. The V gene lost 0 bases and the J gene lost 5 bases, with 14 bases spanning the gap. Germline loops: CDR1 MNHEY, CDR2 SVGEGT. The CDR3: CASSYSGQVRNEQYF. The CDR3 DNA is TGTGCCAGCAGTTACTCGGGCCAGGTCAGGAACGAGCAGTACTTC.

J is TRBJ2-7 and V is TRBV7-9; TRBD1 aligns across 7 bases. The CDR3 runs to 14 residues. V trimming: 5 bases; J trimming: 7 bases; junction bases outside the gene matches: 11. The germline gives CDR1 SEHNR, CDR2 FQNEAQ (reference sequence). CDR3 DNA sequence: TGTGCCAGCAGCCCTGGGACAGATCCTAGGGAGCAGTACTTC. The encoded protein is CASSPGTDPREQYF.

This clonotype has a handful of counts. The chain employs TRBV6-5 and TRBJ1-5; a possible D gene is TRBD1 (5 bases). The CDR3 has 13 residues. V was pared by 6 bases and J by 4 bases, with 10 bases between. The V gene's germline CDR1 is MNHEY and CDR2 SVGAGI. The chain's CDR3 is CASREGPNQPQHF. CDR3 nucleotide sequence: TGTGCCAGCAGAGAGGGGCCTAATCAGCCCCAGCATTTT.

This clonotype was observed a handful of times. The genes are TRBV3-1 and TRBJ1-1; TRBD1 is a possible D gene (6 bases). Germline CDR1 is LGHDT and CDR2 is YNNKEL (reference sequence). CDR3 length: 12 residues. Trimming took 8 bases from V and 5 from J, leaving 12 bases between them. The CDR3 DNA reads TGTGCCAGCTGGGGGGCAGGGACTGAAGCTTTCTTT. It is translated as CASWGAGTEAFF.

This clonotype appeared a few times. J is TRBJ2-7 and V is TRBV27, with 9 nucleotides matching TRBD2. Germline V gene sequence: CDR1 MNHEY, CDR2 SMNVEV (reference sequence). Losses at the gene ends were 7 bases for V and 2 bases for J; bases not matched to a gene: 6. CDR3 length: 14 amino acids. The CDR3 protein is CASMGAGGTYEQYF. DNA for the CDR3: TGTGCCAGCATGGGAGCGGGAGGAACCTACGAGCAGTACTTC.

This clonotype was found many times. V is TRBV12-5 and J is TRBJ1-2; D is unclear. Trimming left V 5 bases short and J 7 bases short, with 17 bases between. From germline, CDR1 is LGHNT and CDR2 FRNRAP. The CDR3 covers 14 residues. The CDR3 DNA is TGTGCTAGTGGTCCCGTAGAGGGCGCCCGTGGCTACACCTTC. Amino acids: CASGPVEGARGYTF.

This clonotype was observed at least ten times. The chain has TRBV12-3 or TRBV12-4 and TRBJ2-5, with TRBD1 matching 10 bases. The trim removed 5 bases at V and 3 bases at J, leaving 6 bases unmatched. The CDR3 loop spans 15 amino acids. CDR3 in amino acids: CASSAGTGVKETQYF. The CDR3, as DNA: TGTGCCAGCAGTGCCGGGACAGGGGTGAAAGAGACCCAGTACTTC.

This clonotype showed up many times. V and J are TRBV2 and TRBJ1-1, with a weak D call TRBD1 (5 bases). The CDR3 totals 14 residues. The V end lost 8 bases, the J end lost 1 base, and 14 bases lay between the germline ends. From germline, CDR1 is SNHLY and CDR2 FYNNEI. The CDR3 nucleotides are TGTGCCAGCCGGGGCAACGCTCAGAACACTGAAGCTTTCTTT. It encodes CASRGNAQNTEAFF.

This clonotype has at least ten counts. This chain links TRBV20-1 with TRBJ1-4; 7 bases fit TRBD1. V gave up 0 bases and J gave up 6 bases; unmatched junction bases: 13. Germline values: CDR1 DFQATT, CDR2 SNEGSKA (reference sequence). The CDR3 has 17 residues. The CDR3 reads CSARDADRRQSHEKLFF. In DNA, the CDR3 is TGCAGTGCTAGAGACGCGGACAGGCGGCAGAGCCATGAAAAACTGTTTTTT.

This clonotype appeared many times. This chain links TRBV12-3 or TRBV12-4 with TRBJ1-1, with D possibly TRBD1 on 5 matching bases. This CDR3 contains 15 residues. V lost 1 base and J lost 1, with 10 bases in between. CDR3 sequence reads: CASSLGVRANTEAFF. CDR3 nucleotide sequence: TGTGCCAGCAGTTTAGGTGTCAGGGCGAACACTGAAGCTTTCTTT.